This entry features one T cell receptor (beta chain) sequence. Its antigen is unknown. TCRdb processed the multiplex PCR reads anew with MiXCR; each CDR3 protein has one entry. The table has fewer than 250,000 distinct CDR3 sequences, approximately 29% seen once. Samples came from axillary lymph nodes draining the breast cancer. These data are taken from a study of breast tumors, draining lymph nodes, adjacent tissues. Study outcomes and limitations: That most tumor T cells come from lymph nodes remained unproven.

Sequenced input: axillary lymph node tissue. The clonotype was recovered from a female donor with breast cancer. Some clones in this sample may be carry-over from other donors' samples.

The DNA for the CDR3 is TGTGCCAGCAGCTTAGAGCAGCTGTGCTCCTATAATTCACCCCTCCACTTT. Protein: CASSLEQLCSYNSPLHF. The chain carries TRBV7-9 and TRBJ1-6, with D unresolved. The germline V and J ends were trimmed by 1 base and 0 bases, with 10 bases remaining between them. CDR3 length: 17 residues. The germline CDR1 and CDR2 sequences are SEHNR and FQNEAQ (reference sequence).